These 8 T cell receptor beta chains were all obtained from the same sample, sequenced in a study of vaccination and CD4 T cells after COVID-19 (dated by TCRdb to 2022 to 2024). This sample's treatment or condition label indicates: roughly 11-day PBMC culture with coronavirus spike peptide pools or control peptides (ViraFEST assay). Library preparation was by PCR. The instrument given in TCRdb is Illumina iSeq 100. TCR sequencing of DNA from cultured CD4+ T cells used the Oncomine TCR Beta short-read assay at the Johns Hopkins FTIC core. TCRdb ran its own pipeline on the public reads, namely fastp trimming at Q25 and MiXCR clone calling, and kept in-frame beta chains. Duplicate CDR3 protein sequences are folded into a single record with the most common DNA and genes. This sample is represented by about 20,000 distinct CDR3 sequences; 50% of them were singletons. Jointly, the top ten make up less than 8.5% of the sample.

Antigens of these TCRs are unknown. The sequenced sample consisted of CD4+ T cells from blood, cultured in vitro. The receptors originated from a human donor who had recovered from COVID-19.

This clonotype has more than one count but fewer than ten. The rearrangement uses TRBV5-8 and TRBJ1-5; D is undetermined. Trimming took off 4 bases at V and 4 bases at J, with 15 bases between the two ends. Germline values: CDR1 SGHTS, CDR2 YDEGEE. This CDR3 is built from 15 residues. The CDR3 here is CASSLRLTENQPQHF. The CDR3 bases are TGTGCCAGCAGCCTCCGTCTGACCGAGAATCAGCCCCAGCATTTT. The whole variable domain, filled in from reference TRBV5-8 and TRBJ1-5, reads EAGVTQSPTHLIKTRGQQATLRCSPISGHTSVYWYQQALGLGLQFLLWYDEGEERNRGNFPPRFSGRQFPNYSSELNVNALELEDSALYLCASSLRLTENQPQHFGDGTRLSIL.

The rearrangement joins TRBV18 to TRBJ1-2; 9 bases fit TRBD1. Germline V gene data show CDR1 as KGHSH and CDR2 as LQKENI. This CDR3 comprises 13 residues. Trimming took 5 bases from V and 6 from J; bases not matched to a gene: 4. CDR3 nucleotides: TGTGCCAGCTCAGGACAGGGGTCCAATGGCTACACCTTC. The encoded protein is CASSGQGSNGYTF.

The rearrangement links TRBV27 to TRBJ1-2; 7 bases map to TRBD1. The CDR3 runs 16 residues. Germline V gene lookup returns CDR1 MNHEY and CDR2 SMNVEV (reference sequence). The J segment lost 2 bases and the V segment lost 8 bases, leaving 14 bases of the junction unmatched. CDR3 protein: CASYSGRAGGNYGYTF. In nucleotides, the CDR3 is TGTGCCAGCTATAGTGGGCGGGCAGGGGGAAACTATGGCTACACCTTC.

This clonotype was observed once. The J gene is TRBJ2-1, the V gene TRBV24-1, with 10 bases matching TRBD1. CDR1 and CDR2 (germline): KGHDR, SFDVKD. This CDR3 region has 15 residues. Unmatched junction bases numbered 4, after V lost 2 bases and J lost 7 bases. CDR3 nucleotide sequence: TGTGCCACCAGTGATTGGAGGACAGGGGGAAATGAGCAGTTCTTC. It translates to CATSDWRTGGNEQFF.

This clonotype has more than one count but fewer than ten. The chain carries TRBV11-3 and TRBJ1-6; maybe TRBD1 (6 bases). The germline gives CDR1 SGHNT, CDR2 YENEEA. CDR3 length: 14 residues. The germline V and J ends were trimmed by 5 bases and 7 bases, with 12 bases remaining between them. The CDR3 loop reads CASSPNTGNSPLHF. CDR3 coding DNA: TGTGCCAGCAGCCCTAATACAGGGAATTCACCCCTCCACTTT.

The chain is built from TRBV20-1 and TRBJ2-3, with D possibly matching TRBD2 (6 bases). The CDR3 consists of 13 residues. Germline V gene lookup returns CDR1 DFQATT and CDR2 SNEGSKA (reference sequence). Trimming took 5 bases from V and 5 from J, leaving 14 bases between them. CDR3 sequence reads: CSACGNSGDTQYF. CDR3 nucleotide sequence: TGCAGTGCTTGCGGGAACTCTGGAGATACGCAGTATTTT.

This chain links TRBV30 with TRBJ1-5; TRBD1 might be the D (5 bases). CDR1 GTSNPN and CDR2 SVGIG come from the germline V gene (reference sequence). The CDR3 sequence is 13 residues long. Deletions cut 3 bases from V and 4 bases from J, with 10 bases between. The CDR3: CAWSGGENQPQHF. Written as DNA, the CDR3 is TGTGCCTGGAGCGGGGGGGAAAATCAGCCCCAGCATTTT.

V gene TRBV30 combines with J gene TRBJ1-2; 8 bases map to TRBD1. Germline CDR1 GTSNPN, CDR2 SVGIG (reference sequence). The CDR3 extends over 13 amino acids. V lost 2 bases, J lost 5 bases, and 4 bases stayed unmatched. The CDR3 reads CAWSPGQVYGYTF. The CDR3 DNA reads TGTGCCTGGAGTCCGGGACAGGTTTATGGCTACACCTTC.